This is a list of T cell receptor beta chains from one sample in a study of T-cell reconstitution after alpha-beta-depleted transplantation in children. TCRdb re-derived calls from the PCR reads in MiXCR, one entry per CDR3 protein. The sample contains approximately 510,000 distinct CDR3 sequences, around 16% of which appear only once. Here the sequenced sample was PBMCs from the stem cell graft donor, taken from the stem cell graft. These receptors all come from a human donor who donated a stem cell graft to a child with acute lymphoblastic leukemia. Both conserved end residues are part of each CDR3. A D gene is named only where the DNA matches it firmly. The size of a clone is reported for some rows only, either as once, few or many, or as a class for expanded clones.

size,J,V,D,DNA,CDR3
once,TRBJ2-3,TRBV2,TRBD2,TGTGCCAGCTCAACACCCGACAGTATCGCAGTTGCTAGCGGCTCAGATACGCAGTATTTT,CASSTPDSIAVASGSDTQYF
few,TRBJ2-7,TRBV29-1,TRBD1,TGCAGCGTTGCGGACAGGACGCCCCTAGTTGGAATTGAGCAGTACTTC,CSVADRTPLVGIEQYF
.,TRBJ2-7,TRBV5-1,.,TGCGCCAGCAGCTTGGGAACGTACTTC,CASSLGTYF
few,TRBJ2-7,TRBV4-1,.,TGCGCCAGCAGCCAATCAAACAGGGCCGACGAGCAGTACTTC,CASSQSNRADEQYF
.,TRBJ2-2,TRBV30,.,TGTGCCTGGAGTGTACTAGTGGGCACCGGGGGGCTGTTTTTT,CAWSVLVGTGGLFF
.,TRBJ2-1,TRBV5-1,TRBD2,TGCGCCAGCAGCTCAGGACTAGCACAGCGATATGAGCAGTTCTTC,CASSSGLAQRYEQFF
.,TRBJ2-2,TRBV2,TRBD2,TGTGCCAGCAGAAAAAGACTAGCGGGAGACACCGGGGAGCTGTTTTTT,CASRKRLAGDTGELFF
few,TRBJ2-1,TRBV20-1,TRBD1,TGCAGTGCTAGAAGACAGGGGACTGAGCAGTTCTTC,CSARRQGTEQFF
many,TRBJ2-3,TRBV5-6,TRBD2,TGTGCCAGCAGCTTGGCGGGAGGGTCAGATACGCAGTATTTT,CASSLAGGSDTQYF
.,TRBJ1-2,TRBV5-1,TRBD1,TGCGCCAGCAGCGAATCCCTCAGGACAGGGACAGCTAACTATGGCTACACCTTC,CASSESLRTGTANYGYTF
.,TRBJ2-6,TRBV4-2,.,TGTGCCAGCATCAAAACCTGGTCGGCAAAACCCTCTGGGGCCAACGTCCTGACTTTC,CASIKTWSAKPSGANVLTF
.,TRBJ2-1,TRBV14,.,TGTGCCAGCAGCCAAGAATTCCTACTAGTCCGCTCCTACAATGAGCAGTTCTTC,CASSQEFLLVRSYNEQFF
once,TRBJ2-7,TRBV20-1,.,TGCAGTGCTAGAGGGGACACGTATACCTACGAGCAGTACTTC,CSARGDTYTYEQYF
.,TRBJ2-7,TRBV4-1,.,TGCGCCAGCAGCCCCCTGGGGCAGTCCTCTCACCTGAGCGAGCAGTACTTC,CASSPLGQSSHLSEQYF
.,TRBJ2-5,TRBV7-3,TRBD2,TGTGCCAGCAGCTTCGGACTAGCGGGAGGGGGGGAGACCCAGTACTTC,CASSFGLAGGGETQYF
few,TRBJ2-3,TRBV19,TRBD1,TGTGCCAGTAGTCCCACAGGGGGCGGGACAGATACGCAGTATTTT,CASSPTGGGTDTQYF
few,TRBJ2-2,TRBV14,TRBD2,TGTGCCAGCAGCCAAGACACTAGCGCGCCCCTTGGGACCGGGGAGCTGTTTTTT,CASSQDTSAPLGTGELFF
.,TRBJ1-1,TRBV5-1,.,TGCGCCAGCAGCTTTTCAGGGCTTATGAACACTGAAGCTTTCTTT,CASSFSGLMNTEAFF
few,TRBJ2-5,TRBV20-1,.,TGCAGTGCTAGGGAGGGGACGACCCAGTACTTC,CSAREGTTQYF
.,TRBJ1-1,TRBV5-6,TRBD1,TGTGCCAGCAGCGGCTCCGGGACAGGGTTCAGGGCTGAAGCTTTCTTT,CASSGSGTGFRAEAFF
few,TRBJ1-4,TRBV7-2,TRBD1,TGTGCCAGCAGTTCAGGGGGCGCGGCCAAACTGTTTTTT,CASSSGGAAKLFF
.,TRBJ1-5,TRBV7-8,.,TGTGCCAGCAGCTTACTACAGTATAGCAATCAGCCCCAGCATTTT,CASSLLQYSNQPQHF
.,TRBJ2-1,TRBV5-1,TRBD2,TGCGCCAGCAGCCCAAGTCGCGGACTAGCGGGGGGTGAGCAGTTCTTC,CASSPSRGLAGGEQFF
few,TRBJ1-4,TRBV7-9,.,TGTGCCAGCAGCACACCGGGAAGAAATGAAAAACTGTTTTTT,CASSTPGRNEKLFF
.,TRBJ2-1,TRBV27,TRBD2,TGTGCCAGCAGTATAAGCAGCGGGAGAAATGAGCAGTTCTTC,CASSISSGRNEQFF
.,TRBJ1-6,TRBV20-1,.,TGCAGTGCTAGAGGGTTAGGGTCACCCCTCCACTTT,CSARGLGSPLHF
once,TRBJ2-3,TRBV5-5,TRBD1,TGTGCCAGCAGCAGGGGGCCGGAGACAGATACGCAGTATTTT,CASSRGPETDTQYF
few,TRBJ2-6,TRBV3-1,.,TGTGCCAGCAGCCCCCGGCCAGGGGAGGTTGAGGACGTCCTGACTTTC,CASSPRPGEVEDVLTF
.,TRBJ2-7,TRBV10-3,TRBD2,TGTGCCATCAGTCCTGGAGGCGGGAGTCCCGCCTACGAGCAGTACTTC,CAISPGGGSPAYEQYF
.,TRBJ2-7,TRBV20-1,TRBD2,TGCAGTATTAAGCGGGAGCCCTACGAGCAGTACTTC,CSIKREPYEQYF
few,TRBJ2-1,TRBV13,TRBD2,TGTGCCAGCAGCCCGGGACTAGCGGGGAGGTGTGAGCAGTTCTTC,CASSPGLAGRCEQFF
.,TRBJ1-3,TRBV29-1,.,TGCAGCGTGGAAGCCCCGGCGGGTGGAAACACCATATATTTT,CSVEAPAGGNTIYF
.,TRBJ2-5,TRBV7-2,.,TGTGCCAGCAGCTTAGGAGGTCGGCAGGAGACCCAGTACTTC,CASSLGGRQETQYF